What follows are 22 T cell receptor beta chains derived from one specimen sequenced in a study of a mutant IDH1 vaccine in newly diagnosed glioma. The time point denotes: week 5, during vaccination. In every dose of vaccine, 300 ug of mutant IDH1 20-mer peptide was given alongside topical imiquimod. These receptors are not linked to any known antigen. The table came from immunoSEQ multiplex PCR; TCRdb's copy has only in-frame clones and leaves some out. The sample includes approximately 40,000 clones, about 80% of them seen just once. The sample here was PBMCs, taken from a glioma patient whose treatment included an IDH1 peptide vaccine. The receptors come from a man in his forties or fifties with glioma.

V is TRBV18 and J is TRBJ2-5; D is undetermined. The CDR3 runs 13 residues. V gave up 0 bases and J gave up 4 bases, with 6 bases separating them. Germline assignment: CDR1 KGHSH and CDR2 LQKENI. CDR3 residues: CASSPPEGETQYF. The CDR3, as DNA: TGTGCCAGCTCACCACCCGAAGGAGAGACCCAGTACTTC. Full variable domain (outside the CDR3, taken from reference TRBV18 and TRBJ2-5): NAGVMQNPRHLVRRRGQEARLRCSPMKGHSHVYWYRQLPEEGLKFMVYLQKENIIDESGMPKERFSAEFPKEGPSILRIQQVVRGDSAAYFCASSPPEGETQYFGPGTRLLVL.

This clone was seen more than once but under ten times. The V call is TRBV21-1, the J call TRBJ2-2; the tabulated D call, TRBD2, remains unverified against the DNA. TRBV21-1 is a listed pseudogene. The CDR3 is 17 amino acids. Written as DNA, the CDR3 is TGTGCCAGCAGCCAAGTCACTAGCGGGGCGTACTGTGGGGAGCTGTTTTTT. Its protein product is CASSQVTSGAYCGELFF.

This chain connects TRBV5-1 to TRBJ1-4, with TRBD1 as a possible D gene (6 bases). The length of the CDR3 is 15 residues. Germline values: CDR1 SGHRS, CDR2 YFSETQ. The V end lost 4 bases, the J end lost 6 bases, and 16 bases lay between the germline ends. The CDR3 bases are TGCGCCAGCAGCGCTACAGGGATATTGGATGAAAAACTGTTTTTT. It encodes CASSATGILDEKLFF. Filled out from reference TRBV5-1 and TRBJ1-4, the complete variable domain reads KAGVTQTPRYLIKTRGQQVTLSCSPISGHRSVSWYQQTPGQGLQFLFEYFSETQRNKGNFPGRFSGRQFSNSRSEMNVSTLELGDSALYLCASSATGILDEKLFFGSGTQLSVL.

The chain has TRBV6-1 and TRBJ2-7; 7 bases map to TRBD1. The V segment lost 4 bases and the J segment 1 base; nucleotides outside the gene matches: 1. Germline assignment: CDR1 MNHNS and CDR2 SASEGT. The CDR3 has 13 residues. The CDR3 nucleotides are TGTGCCAGCAGTGCGACAGGGTCCTACGAGCAGTACTTC. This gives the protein CASSATGSYEQYF.

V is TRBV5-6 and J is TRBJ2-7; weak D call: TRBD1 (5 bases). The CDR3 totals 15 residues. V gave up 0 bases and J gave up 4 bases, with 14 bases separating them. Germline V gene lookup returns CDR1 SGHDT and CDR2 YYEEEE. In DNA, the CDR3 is TGTGCCAGCAGCTTGGGGGGCGCAGACTGGTACGAGCAGTACTTC. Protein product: CASSLGGADWYEQYF.

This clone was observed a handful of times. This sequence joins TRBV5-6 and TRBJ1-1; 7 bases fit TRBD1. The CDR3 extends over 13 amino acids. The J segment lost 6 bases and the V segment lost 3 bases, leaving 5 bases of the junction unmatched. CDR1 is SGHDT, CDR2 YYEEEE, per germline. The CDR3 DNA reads TGTGCCAGCAGCTCGACAGGGAGGGCTGAAGCTTTCTTT. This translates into CASSSTGRAEAFF.

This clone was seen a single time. The CDR3 region is CASSLAGSGELFF. CDR3 nucleotide sequence: TGTGCCAGCTCGCTCGCGGGGAGCGGGGAGCTGTTTTTT. The chain has TRBV18 and TRBJ2-2; TRBD2 might be the D (6 bases). The V gene lost 6 bases and the J gene lost 7 bases, with 12 bases spanning the gap. The CDR3 is made up of 13 amino acids. Germline V gene lookup returns CDR1 KGHSH and CDR2 LQKENI.

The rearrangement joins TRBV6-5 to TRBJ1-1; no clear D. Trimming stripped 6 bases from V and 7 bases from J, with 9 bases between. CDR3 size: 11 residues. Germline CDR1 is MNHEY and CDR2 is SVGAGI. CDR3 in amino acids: CASRTTFEAFF. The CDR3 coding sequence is TGTGCCAGCAGGACAACCTTTGAAGCTTTCTTT.

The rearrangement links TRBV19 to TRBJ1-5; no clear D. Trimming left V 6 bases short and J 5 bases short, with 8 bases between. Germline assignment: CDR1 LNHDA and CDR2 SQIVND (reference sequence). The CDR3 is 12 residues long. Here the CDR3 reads CASRGSDQPQHF. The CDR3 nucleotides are TGTGCCAGTAGGGGGAGCGATCAGCCCCAGCATTTT.

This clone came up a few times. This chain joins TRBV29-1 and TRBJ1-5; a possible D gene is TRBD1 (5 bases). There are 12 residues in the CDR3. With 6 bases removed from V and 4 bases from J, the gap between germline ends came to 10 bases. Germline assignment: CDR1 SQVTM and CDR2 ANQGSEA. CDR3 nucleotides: TGCAGCGTGAGGGGTATAAATCAGCCCCAGCATTTT. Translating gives CSVRGINQPQHF.

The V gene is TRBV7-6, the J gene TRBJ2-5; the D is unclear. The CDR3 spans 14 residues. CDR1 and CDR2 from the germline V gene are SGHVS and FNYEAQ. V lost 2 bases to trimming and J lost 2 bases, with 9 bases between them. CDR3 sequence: CASSLLQNQETQYF. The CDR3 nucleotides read TGTGCCAGCAGCTTACTACAAAATCAAGAGACCCAGTACTTC. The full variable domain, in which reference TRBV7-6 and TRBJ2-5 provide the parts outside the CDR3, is GAGVSQSPRYKVTKRGQDVALRCDPISGHVSLYWYRQALGQGPEFLTYFNYEAQQDKSGLPNDRFSAERPEGSISTLTIQRTEQRDSAMYRCASSLLQNQETQYFGPGTRLLVL.

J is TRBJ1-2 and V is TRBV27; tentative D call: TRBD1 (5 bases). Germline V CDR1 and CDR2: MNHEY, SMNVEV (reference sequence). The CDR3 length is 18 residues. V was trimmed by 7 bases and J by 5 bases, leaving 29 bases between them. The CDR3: CASTKRFGRQGVRYGYTF. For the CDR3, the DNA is TGTGCCAGCACCAAAAGGTTCGGTCGGCAGGGAGTGAGGTATGGCTACACCTTC.

The CDR3 reads CASSGWTGTGNTIYF. CDR3 nucleotide sequence: TGTGCCAGCAGCGGATGGACAGGGACTGGAAACACCATATATTTT. The J gene is TRBJ1-3, the V gene TRBV9; 8 nucleotides align to TRBD1. J gave up 2 bases and V 3 bases, and 4 bases lay outside the gene matches. Germline V gene sequence: CDR1 SGDLS, CDR2 YYNGEE. The CDR3 has 15 amino acids.

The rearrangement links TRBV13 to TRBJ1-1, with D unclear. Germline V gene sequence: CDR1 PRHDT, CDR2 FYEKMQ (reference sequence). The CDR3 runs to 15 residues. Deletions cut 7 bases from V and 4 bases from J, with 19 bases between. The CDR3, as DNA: TGTGCCAGCACCGTAAGGGTGACGGCGGGCACTGAAGCTTTCTTT. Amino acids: CASTVRVTAGTEAFF.

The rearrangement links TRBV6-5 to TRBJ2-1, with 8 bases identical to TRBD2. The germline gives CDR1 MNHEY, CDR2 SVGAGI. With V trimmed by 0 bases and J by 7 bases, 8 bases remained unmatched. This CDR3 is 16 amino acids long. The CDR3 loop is CASSYSWRGVWNEQFF. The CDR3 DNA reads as TGTGCCAGCAGTTACTCTTGGCGGGGGGTATGGAATGAGCAGTTCTTC.

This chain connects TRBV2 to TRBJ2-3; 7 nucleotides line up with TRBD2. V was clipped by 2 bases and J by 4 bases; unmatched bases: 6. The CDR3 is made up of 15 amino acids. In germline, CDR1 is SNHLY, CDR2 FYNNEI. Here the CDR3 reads CASSESWLAADTQYF. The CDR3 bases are TGTGCCAGCAGTGAATCGTGGCTAGCGGCAGATACGCAGTATTTT.

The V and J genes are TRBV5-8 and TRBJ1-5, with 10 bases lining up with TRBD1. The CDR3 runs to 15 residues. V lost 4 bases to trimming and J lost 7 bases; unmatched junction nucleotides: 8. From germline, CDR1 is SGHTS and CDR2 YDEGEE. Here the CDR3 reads CASSPTGGGSQPQHF. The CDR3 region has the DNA TGTGCCAGCAGCCCGACAGGGGGCGGTTCACAGCCCCAGCATTTT.

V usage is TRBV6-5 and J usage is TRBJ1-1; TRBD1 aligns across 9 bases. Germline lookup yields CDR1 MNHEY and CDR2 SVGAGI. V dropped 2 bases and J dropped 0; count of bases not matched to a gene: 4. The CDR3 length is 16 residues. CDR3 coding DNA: TGTGCCAGCAGTTACACACAGGGGGCAATGAACACTGAAGCTTTCTTT. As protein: CASSYTQGAMNTEAFF.

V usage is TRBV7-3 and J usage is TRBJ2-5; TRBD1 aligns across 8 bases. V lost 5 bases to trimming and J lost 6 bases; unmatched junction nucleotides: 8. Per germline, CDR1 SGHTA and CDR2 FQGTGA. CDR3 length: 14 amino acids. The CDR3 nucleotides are TGTGCCAGCAGCCCAGGACAGGGTGGACAGACCCAGTACTTC. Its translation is CASSPGQGGQTQYF.

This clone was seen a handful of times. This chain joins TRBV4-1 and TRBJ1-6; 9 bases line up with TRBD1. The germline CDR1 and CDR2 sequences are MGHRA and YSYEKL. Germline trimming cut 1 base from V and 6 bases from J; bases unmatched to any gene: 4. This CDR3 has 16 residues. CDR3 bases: TGCGCCAGCAGCCAAGTCCGGGGACAGGGTAATTCACCCCTCCACTTT. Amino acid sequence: CASSQVRGQGNSPLHF.

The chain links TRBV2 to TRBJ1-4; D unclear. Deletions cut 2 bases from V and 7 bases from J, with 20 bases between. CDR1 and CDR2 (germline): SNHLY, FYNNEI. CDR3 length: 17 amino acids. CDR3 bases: TGTGCCAGCAGTGAAAGGTTAGGCCCCGCGACTGGTGAAAAACTGTTTTTT. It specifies CASSERLGPATGEKLFF. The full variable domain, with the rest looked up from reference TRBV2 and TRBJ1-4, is EPEVTQTPSHQVTQMGQEVILRCVPISNHLYFYWYRQILGQKVEFLVSFYNNEISEKSEIFDDQFSVERPDGSNFTLKIRSTKLEDSAMYFCASSERLGPATGEKLFFGSGTQLSVL.

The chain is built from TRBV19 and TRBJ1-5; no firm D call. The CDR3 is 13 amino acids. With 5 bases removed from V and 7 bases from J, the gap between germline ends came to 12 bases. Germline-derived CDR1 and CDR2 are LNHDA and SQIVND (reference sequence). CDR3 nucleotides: TGTGCCAGTAGTGGGCATCCCAGCCAGCCCCAGCATTTT. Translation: CASSGHPSQPQHF. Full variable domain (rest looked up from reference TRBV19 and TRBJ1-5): DGGITQSPKYLFRKEGQNVTLSCEQNLNHDAMYWYRQDPGQGLRLIYYSQIVNDFQKGDIAEGYSVSREKKESFPLTVTSAQKNPTAFYLCASSGHPSQPQHFGDGTRLSIL.